These 24 T cell receptor beta chains were sequenced from one sample in a study of T cells in Graves' hyperthyroidism and ophthalmopathy. From RNA transcripts, TCR beta CDR3 regions were amplified. The TCR CDR3 first-round RT-PCR relied on the HTBI primer set. From the multiplex PCR reads, TCRdb called clonotypes with MiXCR, one entry per CDR3 protein. The sample holds some 270,000 distinct CDR3 sequences; roughly an eighth are singletons and the top ten take 7.9%. Sequenced: blood. All receptors derive from a woman in her 40s with Graves' hyperthyroidism.

This clonotype showed up many times. The V call is TRBV25-1, the J call TRBJ1-4; no firm D call. CDR1 MGHDK and CDR2 SYGVNS come from the germline V gene. V dropped 0 bases and J dropped 8 bases, with 4 bases sitting between them. CDR3 length equals 12 residues. The CDR3, as DNA: TGTGCCAGCAGTGAATATAACGAAAAACTGTTTTTT. Its protein is CASSEYNEKLFF. Looking up the rest from reference TRBV25-1 and TRBJ1-4 gives the full variable domain: EADIYQTPRYLVIGTGKKITLECSQTMGHDKMYWYQQDPGMELHLIHYSYGVNSTEKGDLSSESTVSRIRTEHFPLTLESARPSHTSQYLCASSEYNEKLFFGSGTQLSVL.

This clonotype came up many times. This rearrangement joins TRBV12-3 or TRBV12-4 to TRBJ2-7; the D is unclear. CDR3 size: 12 residues. V lost 5 bases to trimming and J lost 6 bases, with 11 bases between them. The CDR3 DNA sequence: TGTGCCAGCAGTCTCTACAGAGGCGAGCAGTACTTC. Protein sequence: CASSLYRGEQYF.

This clonotype was counted many times. The chain couples TRBV28 to TRBJ2-3, with D perhaps assigned TRBD1 or TRBD2 (5 bases each). V dropped 7 bases and J dropped 0 bases, with 20 bases sitting between them. The germline CDR1 and CDR2 sequences are MDHEN and SYDVKM. This CDR3 has 17 amino acids. This CDR3 is CASTPFGGKGSTDTQYF. The CDR3, as DNA: TGTGCCAGCACCCCCTTTGGGGGAAAAGGAAGCACAGATACGCAGTATTTT.

This clonotype appeared a few times. V gene TRBV19 combines with J gene TRBJ1-3, with TRBD1 as a possible D gene (6 bases). CDR3 length: 16 amino acids. Germline V gene data show CDR1 as LNHDA and CDR2 as SQIVND (reference sequence). Trimming left V 5 bases short and J 3 bases short, with 17 bases between. Here the CDR3 DNA reads TGTGCCAGTAGTTCTTCAGGCGGGGGCGTTGGAAACACCATATATTTT. Its translation: CASSSSGGGVGNTIYF.

This clonotype was seen repeatedly, ten times or more. This chain joins TRBV28 and TRBJ2-1, with D unclear. Germline CDR1 and CDR2: MDHEN and SYDVKM. With 6 bases removed from V and 4 bases from J, the gap between germline ends came to 13 bases. This CDR3 contains 14 residues. The CDR3 reads CASSHEERYNEQFF. The CDR3 DNA follows: TGTGCCAGCAGCCACGAAGAGCGATACAATGAGCAGTTCTTC.

This clonotype appeared a single time. The chain employs TRBV28 and TRBJ2-1; D not resolved. The germline V gene has CDR1 MDHEN and CDR2 SYDVKM. Between the trimmed V and J ends, which lost 3 bases and 7 bases, there was a span of 10 bases. The CDR3 totals 13 residues. CDR3 loop: CASSFVESNEQFF. CDR3 DNA: TGTGCCAGCAGTTTTGTTGAGAGTAATGAGCAGTTCTTC.

The gene calls are TRBV18 and TRBJ1-1, with a possible D match to TRBD1 (6 bases). Per germline, CDR1 KGHSH and CDR2 LQKENI. This CDR3 is built from 16 residues. Trimming removed 2 bases at V and 3 bases at J, with 16 bases between. CDR3 region: CASSPRSRGDYTEAFF. CDR3 nucleotides: TGTGCCAGCTCACCAAGGTCCAGGGGTGATTACACTGAAGCTTTCTTT.

The genes are TRBV3-1 and TRBJ2-7, with D perhaps matching TRBD2 (5 bases). Germline CDR1 and CDR2: LGHDT and YNNKEL (reference sequence). The CDR3 contains 14 residues. Trimming pared 4 bases from V and 0 bases from J, leaving 10 bases between. Written as DNA, the CDR3 is TGTGCCAGCAGCCCGCGGGTCTCCTCCTACGAGCAGTACTTC. It specifies CASSPRVSSYEQYF.

The table lists this clonotype with many counts. This sequence joins TRBV12-3 or TRBV12-4 and TRBJ2-3; 11 bases are shared with TRBD2. Trimming removed 0 bases from V and 0 bases from J; junction bases left unmatched: 8. The CDR3 spans 19 residues. This chain's CDR3 is CASSLARVAGGLSTDTQYF. CDR3 nucleotide sequence: TGTGCCAGCAGTTTAGCGAGGGTAGCGGGGGGGCTCAGCACAGATACGCAGTATTTT.

This clonotype was observed many times. V and J are TRBV6-1 and TRBJ2-3; the D is unclear. Germline V gives CDR1 MNHNS, CDR2 SASEGT. Trimming cost V 3 bases and J 3 bases, with 10 bases left between them. The CDR3 is made up of 14 amino acids. Here the CDR3 reads CASSDLSRTDTQYF. In DNA, the CDR3 is TGTGCCAGCAGTGACCTCAGTCGGACAGATACGCAGTATTTT.

This clonotype was counted many times. The rearrangement uses TRBV11-2 and TRBJ2-5; 10 bases agree with TRBD2. Germline assignment: CDR1 SGHAT and CDR2 FQNNGV. This CDR3 region has 16 residues. With 2 bases clipped from V and 5 bases from J, the junction kept 8 bases outside the gene matches. CDR3 DNA sequence: TGTGCCAGCAGCTTACAAAGCGGGAGGGCCCGGGAGACCCAGTACTTC. The encoded protein is CASSLQSGRARETQYF.

This clonotype was observed at least ten times. The rearrangement joins TRBV20-1 to TRBJ1-1, with TRBD1 as a possible D gene (5 bases). The germline V and J ends were trimmed by 3 bases and 0 bases, with 14 bases remaining between them. CDR1 DFQATT and CDR2 SNEGSKA come from the germline V gene (reference sequence). The CDR3 is 15 residues long. For the CDR3, the DNA is TGCAGTGCTAGCCCCCTCCAGGGTATGAACACTGAAGCTTTCTTT. This translates into CSASPLQGMNTEAFF.

The V gene is TRBV5-1, the J gene TRBJ2-1; maybe TRBD1 (5 bases). Germline lookup yields CDR1 SGHRS and CDR2 YFSETQ. This CDR3 comprises 15 residues. Between the trimmed V and J ends, which lost 4 bases and 0 bases, there was a span of 11 bases. This CDR3 is CASSPTDSSYNEQFF. The DNA for the CDR3 is TGCGCCAGCAGCCCGACAGATAGCTCCTACAATGAGCAGTTCTTC.

About this clonotype itself: Possible read error: a much larger clone is one base away. In nucleotides, the CDR3 is TGTGCCGGCAGCCAAGCGGTAGCGGGAGCAGATACGCAGTATTTT. Translation gives CAGSQAVAGADTQYF. The gene calls are TRBV4-2 and TRBJ2-3, with TRBD2 matching 9 bases. Per germline, CDR1 LGHNA and CDR2 YNFKEQ. The CDR3 contains 15 residues.

This clonotype was observed many times. The J gene is TRBJ1-1, the V gene TRBV24-1; D unclear. This CDR3 region has 13 residues. V lost 4 bases to trimming and J lost 5 bases, with 10 bases between them. The germline gives CDR1 KGHDR, CDR2 SFDVKD. The CDR3 DNA follows: TGTGCCACCAGTGAGAGGGTAGGAACTGAAGCTTTCTTT. Its protein product is CATSERVGTEAFF.

This clonotype was recorded a few times. J is TRBJ1-6 and V is TRBV6-2 or TRBV6-3; 7 bases align to TRBD1. The CDR3 is 14 residues long. J was trimmed by 11 bases and V by 6 bases; bases with no gene match: 10. Germline values: CDR1 MNHEY, CDR2 SVGEGT. In nucleotides, the CDR3 is TGTGCCAGCAGAACCCCGCAGGGGGTAGCACCCCTCCACTTT. Its protein product is CASRTPQGVAPLHF.

The V and J genes are TRBV7-8 and TRBJ1-5; perhaps TRBD1 as D (6 bases). There are 16 residues in the CDR3. In germline, CDR1 is SGHVS, CDR2 FQNEAQ. Trimming pared 2 bases from V and 7 bases from J, leaving 18 bases between. The CDR3 coding sequence is TGTGCCAGCAGCTTACAGACCACCAGGGGCGGGCAGCCCCAGCATTTT. It specifies CASSLQTTRGGQPQHF.

This clonotype was picked up many times. The chain couples TRBV2 to TRBJ2-5; TRBD1 or TRBD2 may be the D gene (5 bases each). Germline CDR1 reads SNHLY; CDR2 reads FYNNEI. The CDR3 has 13 amino acids. The CDR3 sequence: CAGSSGTEETQYF. The CDR3 DNA follows: TGTGCAGGGAGCTCCGGGACGGAAGAGACCCAGTACTTC.

This clonotype has a handful of counts. The junction departs from the called germline gene at one end, perhaps through a read error. The chain couples TRBV11-2 to TRBJ1-6; unclear D gene. The CDR3 contains 12 residues. Germline CDR1 is SGHAT and CDR2 is FQNNGV. CDR3 sequence reads: CAGSPPRSPLHF. CDR3 bases: TGTGCCGGCAGCCCCCCGCGGTCACCCCTCCACTTT.

This clonotype was counted at least ten times. The chain recombines TRBV3-1 with TRBJ2-1; the D call may be TRBD1 or TRBD2 (5 bases each). Germline V gene sequence: CDR1 LGHDT, CDR2 YNNKEL (reference sequence). V shed 1 base and J shed 8 bases, with 9 bases lying between them. The CDR3 consists of 13 residues. The DNA for the CDR3 is TGTGCCAGCAGCCAAGCCCGGGACCATGAGCAGTTCTTC. It yields the protein CASSQARDHEQFF.

This chain connects TRBV30 to TRBJ2-1; 9 bases are shared with TRBD2. Germline-derived CDR1 and CDR2 are GTSNPN and SVGIG (reference sequence). This CDR3 region has 15 residues. Trimming at V came to 0 bases and at J to 9 bases, leaving 9 bases not matched to a gene. Here the CDR3 DNA reads TGTGCCTGGAGTGTACTCGCGGGAGGGAACAGTGAGCAGTTCTTC. The encoded protein is CAWSVLAGGNSEQFF.

The chain has TRBV15 and TRBJ2-5; weak D call: TRBD1 (6 bases). V lost 3 bases and J 4 bases, leaving 12 bases between the germline ends. CDR3 length: 14 residues. Germline V lookup: CDR1 LNHNV, CDR2 YYDKDF (reference sequence). DNA for the CDR3: TGTGCCACCAGCAGTACAGGGTTTTCAGAGACCCAGTACTTC. Its translation is CATSSTGFSETQYF.

Many counts were recorded for this clonotype. The chain couples TRBV6-5 to TRBJ2-7; the match to TRBD1 covers 11 bases. V shed 0 bases and J 7 bases; nucleotides not matched to a gene: 5. This CDR3 comprises 15 residues. Germline-derived CDR1 and CDR2 are MNHEY and SVGAGI. The CDR3 nucleotides read TGTGCCAGCAGTTACTCGAAAGGGACAGGGGGGGAGCAGTACTTC. It codes for CASSYSKGTGGEQYF.

This clonotype was observed many times. CDR3 protein: CASSRGTTGNQETQYF. The CDR3 DNA is TGTGCCAGCAGCCGTGGGACCACAGGAAACCAAGAGACCCAGTACTTC. The rearrangement uses TRBV7-6 and TRBJ2-5; D tentatively reads TRBD1 or TRBD2 (5 bases each). Trimming took 5 bases from V and 0 from J, leaving 16 bases between them. There are 16 residues in the CDR3. Germline V gene lookup returns CDR1 SGHVS and CDR2 FNYEAQ.